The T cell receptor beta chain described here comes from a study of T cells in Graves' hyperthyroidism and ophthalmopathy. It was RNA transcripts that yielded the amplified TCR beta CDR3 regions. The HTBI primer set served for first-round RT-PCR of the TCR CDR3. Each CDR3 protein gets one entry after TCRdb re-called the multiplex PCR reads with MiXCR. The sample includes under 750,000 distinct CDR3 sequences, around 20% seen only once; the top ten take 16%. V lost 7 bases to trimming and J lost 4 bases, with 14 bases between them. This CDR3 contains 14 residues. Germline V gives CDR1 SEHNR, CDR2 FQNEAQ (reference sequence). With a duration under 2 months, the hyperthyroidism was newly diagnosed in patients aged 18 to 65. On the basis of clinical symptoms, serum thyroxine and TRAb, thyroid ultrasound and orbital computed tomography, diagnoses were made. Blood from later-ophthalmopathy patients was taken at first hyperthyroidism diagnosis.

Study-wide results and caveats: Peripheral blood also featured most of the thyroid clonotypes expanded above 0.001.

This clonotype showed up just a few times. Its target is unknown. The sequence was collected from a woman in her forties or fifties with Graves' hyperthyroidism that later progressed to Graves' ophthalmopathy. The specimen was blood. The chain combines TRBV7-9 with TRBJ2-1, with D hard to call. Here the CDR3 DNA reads TGTGCCAGCACCACTTGGCGGAATTACAATGAGCAGTTCTTC. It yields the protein CASTTWRNYNEQFF.